One T cell receptor (beta chain) is described in this entry. The antigen remains unidentified. This sample was taken from a study of breast tumors, draining lymph nodes, adjacent tissues. Study results and limitations: Most tumor T cells seemingly derive from lymph node, then expand in tumor. Tumor and nontumor repertoires were significantly more similar in luminal-like than in basal-like breast cancer.

TCRdb fed the multiplex PCR reads into MiXCR, producing one record per CDR3 protein. The table records about 230,000 distinct CDR3 sequences, about 30% of them present only once. Between the trimmed V and J ends, which lost 3 bases and 11 bases, there was a span of 10 bases. Looked up from germline, CDR1 is SNHLY and CDR2 is FYNNEI. This CDR3 region has 11 residues. Samples came from axillary lymph nodes draining the breast cancer. The chain uses TRBV2 and TRBJ1-1; D ambiguous. This TCR derives from a female donor with breast cancer. Some clones in this sample may be carry-over from other donors' samples. The sequencing sample was made of axillary lymph node tissue. This CDR3 reads CASSDPGPAFF. The CDR3 bases are TGTGCCAGCAGTGACCCGGGTCCGGCTTTCTTT.